This is a list of T cell receptor beta chains from one sample in a study of shared clonotypes between healthy human individuals. Repertoires were generated with immunoSEQ multiplex PCR, while TCRdb's copy carries only in-frame clones and drops some. Of about 1 million clones listed, around 76% are singletons. The sample consisted of memory CD4+ T cells sorted from blood. The receptors stem from a man aged 18 to 29 in good health. Each CDR3 is given with its conserved first and last residue. A D gene is named only where the DNA matches it firmly. A clone size is listed for some rows: how often the clone was seen (once, few, many), or a class if it is expanded.

V gene,clone size,J gene,D gene,CDR3 protein,CDR3 DNA
TRBV7-9,once,TRBJ1-1,-,CASSRDGRENTEAFF,TGTGCCAGCAGTCGGGACGGACGTGAAAACACTGAAGCTTTCTTT
TRBV4-3,-,TRBJ1-4,-,CASSQGRGLEKLFF,TGCGCCAGCAGCCAAGGGCGGGGACTCGAAAAACTGTTTTTT
TRBV15,-,TRBJ2-7,-,CATSRDSSRGQEQYF,TGTGCCACCAGCAGAGATTCGAGCAGGGGTCAGGAGCAGTACTTC
TRBV16,-,TRBJ2-7,TRBD1,CASSRGDRPYEQYF,TGTGCCAGCAGCCGGGGGGACAGGCCCTACGAGCAGTACTTC
TRBV6-1,-,TRBJ1-2,-,CASSEAGWTYGYTF,TGTGCCAGCAGTGAAGCAGGGTGGACCTATGGCTACACCTTC
TRBV2,few,TRBJ1-5,-,CASSDQGNGQPQHF,TGTGCCAGCAGTGATCAGGGGAATGGTCAGCCCCAGCATTTT
TRBV5-8,few,TRBJ1-3,-,CASSTGTKSSGNTIYF,TGTGCCAGCAGCACCGGGACAAAGAGCTCTGGAAACACCATATATTTT
TRBV7-2,-,TRBJ2-7,-,CASSFGQLFEQYF,TGTGCCAGCAGCTTTGGACAGCTCTTTGAGCAGTACTTC
TRBV5-1,-,TRBJ2-3,-,CASSLAGRSADTQYF,TGCGCCAGCAGCTTGGCGGGACGTAGCGCCGATACGCAGTATTTT
TRBV5-1,-,TRBJ1-2,-,CASSLAYGGLEGYTF,TGCGCCAGCAGCTTGGCCTACGGAGGTCTGGAGGGCTACACCTTC
TRBV28,few,TRBJ1-4,-,CASSLAGLNEKLFF,TGTGCCAGCAGTTTAGCGGGTCTTAATGAAAAACTGTTTTTT
TRBV7-2,-,TRBJ2-3,TRBD2,CASSLASGVGTDTQYF,TGTGCCAGCAGCTTAGCTAGCGGGGTGGGCACAGATACGCAGTATTTT
TRBV7-2,-,TRBJ2-2,-,CASTVSINTGELFF,TGTGCCAGCACCGTGTCGATAAACACCGGGGAGCTGTTTTTT
TRBV18,-,TRBJ2-7,-,CASSPMGHDRNEQYF,TGTGCCAGCTCACCCATGGGACACGACCGCAACGAGCAGTACTTC
TRBV28,-,TRBJ1-6,-,CASSFDLGHGSPLHF,TGTGCCAGCAGTTTTGACCTGGGACACGGATCACCCCTCCACTTT
TRBV6-6,-,TRBJ1-6,-,CASSYLESGSPLHF,TGTGCCAGCAGTTACCTGGAGAGTGGTTCACCCCTCCACTTT
TRBV7-3,-,TRBJ2-5,TRBD2,CASALAFQETQYF,TGTGCCAGCGCACTAGCGTTTCAAGAGACCCAGTACTTC
TRBV9,-,TRBJ2-5,-,CASSVGGKETQYF,TGTGCCAGCAGCGTAGGAGGGAAAGAGACCCAGTACTTC